The 18 T cell receptor beta chains listed next were all sequenced from one sample in a study of OX40 agonist ivuxolimab in advanced cancers. Method: immunoSEQ multiplex PCR; TCRdb's copy keeps in-frame clones and lacks some. The sample has more than 25,000 clones; around 86% are singletons. The source material was CD4+ or CD8+ T cells sorted from blood, sampled in a trial of the OX40 agonist ivuxolimab. Receptors originate from an adult with an advanced solid tumor such as melanoma, head and neck, liver or kidney cancer.

V gene TRBV5-5 combines with J gene TRBJ2-7; D ambiguous. The CDR3 runs 16 residues. The V gene's germline CDR1 is SGHKS and CDR2 YYEKEE (reference sequence). V lost 3 bases and J 0 bases, leaving 16 bases between the germline ends. The CDR3 loop is CASSSHSGRYSYEQYF. The CDR3 nucleotides are TGTGCCAGCAGCTCACACTCAGGACGCTACTCCTACGAGCAGTACTTC.

The rearrangement links TRBV27 to TRBJ2-7; 7 nucleotides match TRBD1. Trimming took 4 bases from V and 3 from J; bases not matched to a gene: 3. Germline values: CDR1 MNHEY, CDR2 SMNVEV (reference sequence). There are 13 residues in the CDR3. The CDR3 spells CASSSQGIYEQYF. The CDR3 nucleotides read TGTGCCAGCAGTTCACAGGGGATCTACGAGCAGTACTTC.

The CDR3 DNA reads TGTGCCAGCAGTTGGACAACCGTTCGACAGGGCTACGAGCAGTACTTC. It specifies CASSWTTVRQGYEQYF. The chain recombines TRBV28 with TRBJ2-7; 7 positions match TRBD1. After removal of 4 bases from V and 3 bases from J, the junction contained 12 bases not matched to a gene. CDR3 length: 16 residues. The V gene's germline CDR1 is MDHEN and CDR2 SYDVKM.

V and J are TRBV16 and TRBJ2-1; the match to TRBD2 covers 7 bases. The length of the CDR3 is 16 residues. The germline V gene has CDR1 KGHSY and CDR2 FQNENV. J was trimmed by 0 bases and V by 2 bases; bases with no gene match: 4. The CDR3 nucleotides are TGTGCCAGCAGCCAACAGGGAGGGGTCTCCTACAATGAGCAGTTCTTC. This gives the protein CASSQQGGVSYNEQFF.

The chain has TRBV7-8 and TRBJ2-1; 12 bases agree with TRBD2. After removal of 5 bases from V and 4 bases from J, the junction contained 18 bases not matched to a gene. The germline gives CDR1 SGHVS, CDR2 FQNEAQ. There are 20 residues in the CDR3. The CDR3 here is CASSGSGTSGSAGPYNEQFF. Here the CDR3 DNA reads TGTGCCAGCAGCGGGTCCGGGACTAGCGGGTCGGCGGGTCCTTACAATGAGCAGTTCTTC.

As regards this clone: The junction and the germline gene differ at one end; a read error may be behind it. The rearrangement uses TRBV5-6 and TRBJ2-5; D is uncertain. CDR1 is SGHDT, CDR2 YYEEEE, per germline. CDR3 length: 13 amino acids. CDR3 protein: CASSPRTREIQYF. CDR3 nucleotide sequence: TGTGCCAGCAGCCCCCGGACGAGAGAGATCCAGTACTTC.

This clone is large within its sample. J is TRBJ1-1 and V is TRBV28; weak D call: TRBD1 (5 bases). Trimming stripped 2 bases from V and 0 bases from J, with 7 bases between. CDR1 and CDR2 (germline): MDHEN, SYDVKM. This CDR3 is 14 amino acids long. The CDR3: CASSLGTVNTEAFF. In DNA, the CDR3 is TGTGCCAGCAGTTTAGGGACGGTGAACACTGAAGCTTTCTTT.

In this sample, this clone turned up once. This rearrangement joins TRBV6-1 to TRBJ2-5, with D unresolved. Gene TRBJ2-7 matches the end of the DNA better, so the J call may be wrong. Germline CDR1 MNHNS, CDR2 SASEGT. CDR3 size: 13 residues. Written as DNA, the CDR3 is TGTGCCAGCAGTGAAGAAAGATACTACGAGCAGTACTTC. The encoded protein is CASSEERYYEQYF.

The rearrangement uses TRBV4-1 and TRBJ2-7; possibly TRBD2 for D (7 bases). The CDR3 has 15 residues. From germline, CDR1 is MGHRA and CDR2 YSYEKL. V was shortened by 5 bases and J by 3 bases, with 17 bases between the two germline ends. The CDR3 protein is CASSSGGGGYYEQYF. The CDR3 region has the DNA TGCGCCAGCAGCTCCGGCGGGGGCGGATACTACGAGCAGTACTTC.

The genes are TRBV7-3 and TRBJ2-1; 8 bases are shared with TRBD2. The ends lost 2 bases at V and 7 bases at J; junction bases unmatched: 7. The CDR3 loop spans 15 amino acids. From germline, CDR1 is SGHTA and CDR2 FQGTGA. The CDR3 nucleotides are TGTGCCAGCAGCTTATTGATAGCGGGACTTAATGAGCAGTTCTTC. It encodes CASSLLIAGLNEQFF.

This chain links TRBV5-8 with TRBJ2-7; 9 bases match TRBD1. From germline, CDR1 is SGHTS and CDR2 YDEGEE. This CDR3 contains 13 residues. Trimming removed 5 bases from V and 3 bases from J; junction bases left unmatched: 3. In DNA form, the CDR3 reads TGTGCCAGCAGAGGGACAGGGTTCTACGAGCAGTACTTC. It translates to CASRGTGFYEQYF.

The chain uses TRBV11-2 and TRBJ2-5, with D uncertain. The CDR3 covers 13 residues. V gave up 2 bases and J gave up 4 bases, with 8 bases separating them. Germline lookup yields CDR1 SGHAT and CDR2 FQNNGV. The DNA for the CDR3 is TGTGCCAGCAGCTTAACCAGCCCAGAGACCCAGTACTTC. Its translation: CASSLTSPETQYF.

V is TRBV18 and J is TRBJ2-7, with 11 nucleotides matching TRBD1. CDR3 length: 16 amino acids. The J segment lost 2 bases and the V segment lost 2 bases, leaving 5 bases of the junction unmatched. Germline V gives CDR1 KGHSH, CDR2 LQKENI. The CDR3 spells CASSPYAGQGAYEQYF. DNA of the CDR3: TGTGCCAGCTCACCATACGCGGGACAGGGGGCCTACGAGCAGTACTTC.

V is TRBV12-5 and J is TRBJ2-7; 13 nucleotides align to TRBD2. The CDR3 runs 13 residues. Trimming took 9 bases from V and 7 from J; bases not matched to a gene: 6. Germline lookup yields CDR1 LGHNT and CDR2 FRNRAP. The CDR3 region is CASTLAGGGEQYF. The CDR3 DNA follows: TGTGCTAGCACACTAGCGGGAGGGGGAGAGCAGTACTTC.

The CDR3 sequence: CASSFGNEQFF. Written as DNA, the CDR3 is TGTGCCAGCAGCTTCGGCAATGAGCAGTTCTTC. This rearrangement joins TRBV11-2 to TRBJ2-1, with D hard to call. Germline CDR1 reads SGHAT; CDR2 reads FQNNGV. Trimming took off 3 bases at V and 6 bases at J, with 3 bases between the two ends. The CDR3 loop spans 11 amino acids. Based on the CDR3 plus reference TRBV11-2 and TRBJ2-1, the full variable domain is EAGVAQSPRYKIIEKRQSVAFWCNPISGHATLYWYQQILGQGPKLLIQFQNNGVVDDSQLPKDRFSAERLKGVDSTLKIQPAKLEDSAVYLCASSFGNEQFFGPGTRLTVL.

The chain uses TRBV11-3 and TRBJ2-1; D perhaps matches TRBD2 (6 bases). CDR1 is SGHNT, CDR2 YENEEA, per germline. Trimming removed 6 bases at V and 7 bases at J, with 16 bases between. The CDR3 loop spans 14 amino acids. For the CDR3, the DNA is TGTGCCAGCAGAGAGTACGGGAGTGAAAATGAGCAGTTCTTC. Amino acids: CASREYGSENEQFF.

This clone showed up just a few times. The chain combines TRBV25-1 with TRBJ1-3; D gene ambiguous. The germline V gene has CDR1 MGHDK and CDR2 SYGVNS. The CDR3 runs to 13 residues. Trimming removed 1 base from V and 2 bases from J, with 3 bases in between. The CDR3 reads CASSEFTGNTIYF. The CDR3 bases are TGTGCCAGCAGTGAATTCACTGGAAACACCATATATTTT.

This chain uses TRBV29-1 with TRBJ2-3, with 9 positions matching TRBD1. This CDR3 has 15 residues. Losses at the gene ends were 1 base for V and 1 base for J; bases not matched to a gene: 3. In germline, CDR1 is SQVTM, CDR2 ANQGSEA. The DNA of the CDR3 is TGCAGCGTTGAAGGGGGACAGGGCCGCACAGATACGCAGTATTTT. Translating gives CSVEGGQGRTDTQYF.